A selection of T cell receptor beta chains follows, all from one sample in a study of blood T cell repertoires in COVID-19. Libraries were prepared by immunoSEQ multiplex PCR; TCRdb keeps only in-frame clonotypes and omits some of them. This sample has some 200,000 clones, with about 88% found just once. The specimen was peripheral blood. The receptors stem from a woman of 80 years or more in a cohort sampled during active or convalescent COVID-19. CDR3s leave out the opening cysteine and the closing phenylalanine or tryptophan. Expanded clones get a size class; other rows say once, few or many, or leave the size out.

j_gene,abundance,v_gene,CDR3aa
TRBJ1-2,NA,TRBV20-1,SASQNYGYT
TRBJ1-2,NA,TRBV2,ASSSKRDSSNYGYT
TRBJ1-2,NA,TRBV18,ASSPPADREYGYT
TRBJ2-1,NA,TRBV10-3,AISDLRQGAFDEQF
TRBJ1-5,few,TRBV6-5,ASSHTGYNQPQH
TRBJ2-7,NA,TRBV6-1,ASSEPGGGTTYEQY
TRBJ1-4,NA,TRBV27,ASSFFGQGDEKLF
TRBJ1-4,NA,TRBV28,ASRPGHTNEKLF
TRBJ1-6,NA,TRBV19,AIGTGSSPLH
TRBJ2-6,NA,TRBV23-1,ASSQGSPLNPGANVLT
TRBJ1-5,NA,TRBV12-3/TRBV12-4,ASSSLRQPQH
TRBJ1-4,NA,TRBV30,AWRATGLNEKLF
TRBJ2-1,NA,TRBV10-3,ATLAETGGSPSSYNEQF
TRBJ1-2,NA,TRBV5-1,ASSFDSTGTGASYGYT
TRBJ2-5,few,TRBV5-1,ASSGGLAGRETQY
TRBJ1-4,NA,TRBV7-2,ASSLNSLNEKLF
TRBJ2-2,once,TRBV2,ASSEASGVLTGELF
TRBJ2-3,NA,TRBV5-6,ASSLVAGTGVTDTQY
TRBJ2-3,NA,TRBV4-1,ASSLSLRSAQDTQY
TRBJ1-2,NA,TRBV18,ASSPFRGGDYGYT
TRBJ1-5,NA,TRBV19,ASSDLGANQPQH
TRBJ2-7,few,TRBV19,ASSIIGGLPNEQY
TRBJ2-7,NA,TRBV11-3,ASSFRYLDRTAYEQY
TRBJ1-2,few,TRBV18,ASSPDILQGLGYT
TRBJ1-6,NA,TRBV5-1,ASSLADRGHNSPLH
TRBJ1-2,NA,TRBV6-1,ASSDQGLGVYGYT
TRBJ1-4,NA,TRBV3-1/TRBV3-2,ASSQRRGPGPQGRATNEKLF
TRBJ2-1,NA,TRBV18,ASSPIGTSGRANEQF
TRBJ1-4,NA,TRBV5-1,ASSLTGATNEKLF
TRBJ1-1,NA,TRBV6-2/TRBV6-3,ASSTGLGNTEAF
TRBJ2-5,NA,TRBV7-6,ASSSGGLTREEETQY
TRBJ2-3,NA,TRBV9,ASSVIPQLAGGTDTQY
TRBJ1-3,NA,TRBV7-9,ASSLDLGNTIY
TRBJ2-1,NA,TRBV27,ASRGFRDSRQSSYNEQF
TRBJ2-1,NA,TRBV3-1/TRBV3-2,ASSPTSGIDNEQF
TRBJ2-7,once,TRBV5-4,ASSLEYKRGAGEQY
TRBJ1-1,once,TRBV6-6,ASSQTGSNTEAF
TRBJ1-1,NA,TRBV19,ASSDRTGREAF
TRBJ2-2,NA,TRBV11-3,ASSLGHRDTGELF
TRBJ1-6,NA,TRBV10-3,AIRQGYNSPLH
TRBJ2-3,NA,TRBV10-3,AIGGGIAGNPDTQY
TRBJ1-1,NA,TRBV30,AWRFPGQGVWSTEAF
TRBJ2-7,NA,TRBV3-1/TRBV3-2,ASSQERTSGEQY
TRBJ1-3,NA,TRBV4-1,ASSQAPGQASSGNTIY
TRBJ2-3,NA,TRBV7-7,ASSSGREGGTDTQY
TRBJ1-1,NA,TRBV29-1,SGGRRNTEAF
TRBJ2-3,NA,TRBV5-1,ASSLRTGWGTQY
TRBJ2-7,NA,TRBV5-5,ASSQGHHSVGEQY
TRBJ2-3,NA,TRBV5-1,ASSQANTDTQY
TRBJ2-7,once,TRBV9,ASSPHLGSGLAVYEQY
TRBJ1-1,NA,TRBV27,ASSDWGGEAF
TRBJ2-1,NA,TRBV4-2,ASSQENRGSYNEQF
TRBJ2-1,NA,TRBV18,ASSPDGLFNNEQF
TRBJ1-4,NA,TRBV18,ASSPTGTNEKLF
TRBJ1-5,NA,TRBV2,ASSFDRLSNQPQH
TRBJ1-1,NA,TRBV19,ASSTSGQGGTEAF
TRBJ2-2,NA,TRBV28,ASRDRGPNTGELF
TRBJ1-1,NA,TRBV29-1,SVEGQAFLNTEAF
TRBJ1-6,NA,TRBV12-3/TRBV12-4,ASSSPGDSPLH